A single T cell receptor (beta chain) is shown here with its context. Sequencing used immunoSEQ multiplex PCR; TCRdb keeps in-frame clones, though not all of them. The data contain approximately 110,000 clones, around 83% of them singletons. CDR1 and CDR2 (germline): SGHRS, YFSETQ. The CDR3 consists of 16 residues. The V segment lost 0 bases and the J segment 2 bases; nucleotides outside the gene matches: 5. The sample belongs to a study of blood T cell repertoires in COVID-19. Whole-study context: Samples representing acute and convalescent COVID-19 were sourced from the United States, Italy and Spain.

This chain connects TRBV5-1 to TRBJ2-1; 7 positions agree with TRBD1. This sequence was found in a man between 65 and 85 years old with acute or convalescent COVID-19. Sample: peripheral blood. CDR3 in DNA: TGCGCCAGCAGCTTGGATCCGGGGACAGCCTACAATGAGCAGTTCTTC. Translated: CASSLDPGTAYNEQFF.